This paragraph reports one T cell receptor (beta chain). CDR3 length: 15 residues. Germline trimming cut 1 base from V and 4 bases from J; bases unmatched to any gene: 9. Germline V CDR1 and CDR2: GTSNPN, SVGIG (reference sequence). Using immunoSEQ multiplex PCR, the repertoire was profiled, and TCRdb retains in-frame clones only, with some absent. The data contain approximately 90,000 clones, nearly 80% of them singletons. This entry belongs to a study of blood T cell repertoires in COVID-19. Sequencing was done on a sample of peripheral blood. This clonotype was sampled from a man aged 65 to 85 with COVID-19, enrolled during active disease. The chain employs TRBV30 and TRBJ2-7; TRBD2 aligns across 8 bases. CDR3: CAWSAPGRAEYEQYF. The CDR3 DNA sequence: TGTGCCTGGAGTGCCCCCGGGAGGGCCGAGTACGAGCAGTACTTC.